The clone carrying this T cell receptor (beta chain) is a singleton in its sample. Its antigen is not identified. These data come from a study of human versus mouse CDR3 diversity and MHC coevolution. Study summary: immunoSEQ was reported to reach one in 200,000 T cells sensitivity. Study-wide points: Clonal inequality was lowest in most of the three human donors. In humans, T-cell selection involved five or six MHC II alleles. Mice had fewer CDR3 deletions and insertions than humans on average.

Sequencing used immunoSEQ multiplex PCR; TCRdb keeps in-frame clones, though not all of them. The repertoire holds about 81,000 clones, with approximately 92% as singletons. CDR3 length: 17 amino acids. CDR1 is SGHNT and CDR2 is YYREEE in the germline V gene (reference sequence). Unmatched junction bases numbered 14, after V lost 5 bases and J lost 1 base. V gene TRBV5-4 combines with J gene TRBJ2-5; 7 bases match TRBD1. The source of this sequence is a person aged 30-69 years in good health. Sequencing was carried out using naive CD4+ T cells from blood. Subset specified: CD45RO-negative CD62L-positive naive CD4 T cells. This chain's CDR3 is CASSHIWTGQSQETQYF. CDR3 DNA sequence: TGTGCCAGCAGTCATATCTGGACAGGTCAATCCCAAGAGACCCAGTACTTC.